This T cell receptor beta chain was obtained from a study of regulatory T cells in long-lasting Graves disease. Study observations and caveats: Persistent disease was associated with favored TRBV28 usage and with favored use of TRBJ1-2 and TRBJ2-5. TCR diversity was lower in persistent than newly diagnosed Graves' disease.

Between the trimmed V and J ends, which lost 3 bases and 0 bases, there was a span of 10 bases. The CDR3 contains 15 residues. CDR1 and CDR2 from the germline V gene are SNHLY and FYNNEI. This clonotype was seen many times. Antigen specificity is unknown. iRepertoire HTBI primers and Arm-PCR of CDR3 regions built TCR beta libraries. Using its own MiXCR run on the multiplex PCR reads, TCRdb lists one record per CDR3 protein. The repertoire has fewer than 650,000 distinct CDR3 sequences, approximately 15% of them found once; the top ten carry about 17%. Time point given: newly diagnosed GD, antithyroid drugs for less than 3 months. Researchers made the TCR library from RNA that was extracted from PBMCs. Graves' disease diagnosis followed American Thyroid Association guidelines. These records were also assigned to another study, of T cells in Graves' hyperthyroidism and ophthalmopathy. That work states: Blood also carried most thyroid clonotypes expanded above 0.001.

Sequences were derived from peripheral blood mononuclear cells (PBMCs), sampled at new diagnosis, from a patient treated with antithyroid drugs. The chain has TRBV2 and TRBJ2-3; D is undetermined. This clonotype was sampled from a woman aged 25 to 45 with Graves disease. In nucleotides, the CDR3 is TGTGCCAGCAGTGAGGTTTCTACGAGCACAGATACGCAGTATTTT. Amino acids: CASSEVSTSTDTQYF.